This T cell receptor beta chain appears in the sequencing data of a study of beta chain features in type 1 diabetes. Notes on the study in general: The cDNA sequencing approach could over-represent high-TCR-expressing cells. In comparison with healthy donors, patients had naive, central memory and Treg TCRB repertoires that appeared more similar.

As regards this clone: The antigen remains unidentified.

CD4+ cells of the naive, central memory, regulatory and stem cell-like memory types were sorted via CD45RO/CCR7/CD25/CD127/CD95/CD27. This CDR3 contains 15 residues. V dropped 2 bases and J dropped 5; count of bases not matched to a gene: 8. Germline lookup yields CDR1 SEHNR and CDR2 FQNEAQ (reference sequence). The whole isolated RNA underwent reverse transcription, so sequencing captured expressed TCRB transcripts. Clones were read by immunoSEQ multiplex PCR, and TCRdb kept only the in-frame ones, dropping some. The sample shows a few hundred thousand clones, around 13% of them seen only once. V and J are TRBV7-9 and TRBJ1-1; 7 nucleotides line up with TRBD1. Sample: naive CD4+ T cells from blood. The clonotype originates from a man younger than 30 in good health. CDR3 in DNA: TGTGCCAGCAGCTTACAGATTCACAGGGGTACTGAAGCTTTCTTT. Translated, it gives CASSLQIHRGTEAFF.